This entry lists 16 T cell receptor beta chains sequenced from one sample in a study of blood T cell repertoires in COVID-19. Sequencing used immunoSEQ multiplex PCR; TCRdb keeps in-frame clones, though not all of them. The sample shows roughly 130,000 clones, roughly 83% of them seen only once. Sequenced sample: PBMCs or T cells enriched from blood (not recorded which). These receptors originate from a man in his fifties or sixties who had recovered from COVID-19.

This clone was seen once. J is TRBJ2-7 and V is TRBV7-9, with 7 bases that match TRBD1. CDR1 and CDR2 (germline): SEHNR, FQNEAQ (reference sequence). V lost 3 bases, J lost 3 bases, and 5 bases stayed unmatched. The CDR3 sequence is 14 residues long. The CDR3 sequence: CASSFGTVFYEQYF. In nucleotides, the CDR3 is TGTGCCAGCAGCTTCGGGACAGTCTTCTACGAGCAGTACTTC.

J is TRBJ2-5 and V is TRBV6-2 or TRBV6-3, with 7 bases fitting TRBD2. J was trimmed by 2 bases and V by 2 bases; bases with no gene match: 5. The CDR3 length is 15 residues. Germline V CDR1 and CDR2: MNHEY, SVGEGT. CDR3 region: CASSYGGGKQETQYF. The CDR3 coding sequence is TGTGCCAGCAGTTACGGGGGGGGGAAGCAAGAGACCCAGTACTTC.

The chain uses TRBV11-2 and TRBJ2-5; 7 bases are a match to TRBD1. CDR3 length: 16 amino acids. Germline V lookup: CDR1 SGHAT, CDR2 FQNNGV. The V and J ends lost 1 base and 7 bases, in that order; junction bases with no gene match: 12. CDR3 region: CASSLGTRGLQGTQYF. For the CDR3, the DNA is TGTGCCAGCAGCTTAGGTACTAGGGGGCTCCAGGGGACCCAGTACTTC.

Here the CDR3 reads CASRRQGDGQPQHF. The CDR3 nucleotides are TGTGCCAGCAGGCGACAGGGGGACGGTCAGCCCCAGCATTTT. The rearrangement links TRBV6-5 to TRBJ1-5; 9 bases fit TRBD1. Germline CDR1 MNHEY, CDR2 SVGAGI. The J segment lost 6 bases and the V segment lost 6 bases, leaving 6 bases of the junction unmatched. CDR3 length: 14 residues.

The chain carries TRBV3-1 (or the pseudogene TRBV3-2) and TRBJ2-7, with TRBD1 matching 8 bases. The CDR3 runs to 16 residues. The ends lost 3 bases at V and 7 bases at J; junction bases unmatched: 14. Germline V CDR1 and CDR2: LGHDT, YNNKEL (reference sequence). CDR3 in amino acids: CASSHVGGQDLAEQYF. CDR3 DNA: TGTGCCAGCAGCCACGTTGGGGGACAGGATTTGGCAGAGCAGTACTTC.

V usage is TRBV25-1 and J usage is TRBJ1-1, with D possibly being TRBD1 (6 bases). Germline values: CDR1 MGHDK, CDR2 SYGVNS. The CDR3 loop spans 12 amino acids. With 6 bases removed from V and 10 bases from J, the gap between germline ends came to 15 bases. The CDR3 here is CASRALGAGAFF. The DNA for the CDR3 is TGTGCCAGCAGGGCCTTGGGGGCTGGAGCTTTCTTT.

The chain employs TRBV6-6 and TRBJ2-2; TRBD2 is a possible D gene (5 bases). The CDR3 has 14 amino acids. Germline CDR1 MNHNY, CDR2 SVGAGI (reference sequence). Deletions cut 5 bases from V and 5 bases from J, with 12 bases between. The chain's CDR3 is CASSPGLETGELFF. CDR3 coding DNA: TGTGCCAGCAGTCCCGGACTGGAAACCGGGGAGCTGTTTTTT.

The rearrangement links TRBV28 to TRBJ1-5, with 9 bases lining up with TRBD1. The CDR3 is 18 residues long. The J segment lost 3 bases and the V segment lost 7 bases, leaving 16 bases of the junction unmatched. Looked up from germline, CDR1 is MDHEN and CDR2 is SYDVKM. The CDR3 sequence: CASTGLGTGMGLNQPQHF. CDR3 DNA sequence: TGTGCCAGCACCGGCCTCGGGACAGGGATGGGACTCAATCAGCCCCAGCATTTT.

The chain has TRBV7-3 and TRBJ2-3; 8 nucleotides line up with TRBD2. This CDR3 has 14 residues. Germline V gives CDR1 SGHTA, CDR2 FQGTGA. V lost 4 bases to trimming and J lost 4 bases; unmatched junction nucleotides: 4. CDR3 nucleotide sequence: TGTGCCAGCAGCTCCGGGGGGGGCGCAGATACGCAGTATTTT. As protein: CASSSGGGADTQYF.

The sample holds one count of this clone. This chain uses TRBV11-2 with TRBJ2-6, with TRBD1 as a possible D gene (6 bases). V was cut by 2 bases and J by 0 bases, with 14 bases left in between. This CDR3 spans 18 amino acids. Per the germline V gene, CDR1 is SGHAT and CDR2 is FQNNGV. The CDR3 bases are TGTGCCAGCAGCTTAAGGACAGACCTGCGCTCTGGGGCCAACGTCCTGACTTTC. It translates to CASSLRTDLRSGANVLTF.

The rearrangement links TRBV5-1 to TRBJ2-2; 7 positions match TRBD1. The J segment lost 1 base and the V segment lost 0 bases, leaving 0 bases of the junction unmatched. This CDR3 spans 15 amino acids. Germline assignment: CDR1 SGHRS and CDR2 YFSETQ. The CDR3 loop reads CASSLGTGNTGELFF. The CDR3 DNA is TGCGCCAGCAGCTTGGGGACAGGGAACACCGGGGAGCTGTTTTTT.

To note about this clone: Sequence at one end of the junction differs from germline and may be a read error. This chain connects TRBV4-1 to TRBJ2-5, with D possibly matching TRBD2 (5 bases). This CDR3 contains 13 residues. Germline V CDR1 and CDR2: MGHRA, YSYEKL. The CDR3 loop reads CASSQDFATSEDF. CDR3 bases: TGCGCCAGCAGCCAAGATTTTGCCACCTCGGAGGACTTC.

The chain joins TRBV9 to TRBJ2-3, with a tentative D call TRBD1 (6 bases). Germline V gene sequence: CDR1 SGDLS, CDR2 YYNGEE. V was shortened by 3 bases and J by 0 bases, with 11 bases between the two germline ends. CDR3 size: 15 residues. The CDR3 spells CASSGGTSSTDTQYF. The DNA of the CDR3 is TGTGCCAGCAGCGGAGGGACATCTAGCACAGATACGCAGTATTTT.

The V and J genes are TRBV18 and TRBJ2-7; the match to TRBD1 covers 7 bases. The germline V gene encodes CDR1 KGHSH and CDR2 LQKENI. CDR3 length: 17 amino acids. The V segment lost 5 bases and the J segment 1 base; nucleotides outside the gene matches: 14. In DNA form, the CDR3 reads TGTGCCAGCTCAGCCATACCAAGGACAGGCTATTCCTACGAGCAGTACTTC. It encodes CASSAIPRTGYSYEQYF.

The V and J genes are TRBV7-3 and TRBJ1-1, with D unclear. The CDR3 consists of 13 residues. The V end lost 5 bases, the J end lost 1 base, and 8 bases lay between the germline ends. Per germline, CDR1 SGHTA and CDR2 FQGTGA. The CDR3 DNA is TGTGCCAGCAGCAGACTAAGGAACACTGAAGCTTTCTTT. Protein sequence: CASSRLRNTEAFF.

This clone was observed a handful of times. The J gene is TRBJ2-1, the V gene TRBV9; D not certain. The V gene lost 0 bases and the J gene lost 4 bases, with 8 bases spanning the gap. CDR1 SGDLS and CDR2 YYNGEE come from the germline V gene. This CDR3 contains 14 residues. CDR3 loop: CASSVAPSYNEQFF. Here the CDR3 DNA reads TGTGCCAGCAGCGTAGCCCCTAGTTACAATGAGCAGTTCTTC.